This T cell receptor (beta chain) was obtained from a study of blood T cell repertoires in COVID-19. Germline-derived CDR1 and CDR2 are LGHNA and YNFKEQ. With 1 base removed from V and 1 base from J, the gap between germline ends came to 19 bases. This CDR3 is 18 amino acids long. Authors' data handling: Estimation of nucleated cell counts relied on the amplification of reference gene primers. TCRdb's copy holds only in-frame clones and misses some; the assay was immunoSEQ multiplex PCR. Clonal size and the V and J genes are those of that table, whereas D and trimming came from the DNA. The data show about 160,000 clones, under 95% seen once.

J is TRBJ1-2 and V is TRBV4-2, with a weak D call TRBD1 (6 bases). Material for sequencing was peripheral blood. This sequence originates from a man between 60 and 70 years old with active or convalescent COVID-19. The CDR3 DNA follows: TGTGCCAGCAGCCAAGGTCTTCAGGGGCGCGGCGGTAACTATGGCTACACCTTC. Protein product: CASSQGLQGRGGNYGYTF.